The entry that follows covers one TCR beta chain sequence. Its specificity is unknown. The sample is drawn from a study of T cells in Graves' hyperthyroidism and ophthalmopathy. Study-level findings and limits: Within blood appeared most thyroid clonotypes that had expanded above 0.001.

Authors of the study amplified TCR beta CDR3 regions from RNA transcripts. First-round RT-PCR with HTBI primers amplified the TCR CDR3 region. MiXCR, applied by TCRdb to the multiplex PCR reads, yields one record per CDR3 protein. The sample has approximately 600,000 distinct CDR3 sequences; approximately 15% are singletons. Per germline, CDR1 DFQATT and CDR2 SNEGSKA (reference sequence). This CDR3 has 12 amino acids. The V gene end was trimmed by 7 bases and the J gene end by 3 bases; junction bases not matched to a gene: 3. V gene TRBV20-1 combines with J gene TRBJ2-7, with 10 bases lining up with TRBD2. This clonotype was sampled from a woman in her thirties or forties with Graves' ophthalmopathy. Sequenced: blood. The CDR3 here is CSGTSGLYEQYF. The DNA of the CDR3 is TGCAGTGGGACTAGCGGACTCTACGAGCAGTACTTC.